The 4 T cell receptor beta chains below come from one sample, sequenced in a study of vaccination and CD4 T cells after COVID-19. Sequencing of DNA taken from cultured CD4+ T cells relied on the Oncomine TCR Beta short-read assay. From the PCR reads, TCRdb called clonotypes with MiXCR, one entry per CDR3 protein. This sample carries over 3,500 distinct CDR3 sequences, under 25% of them seen once, and the ten largest clones take around 19%. These receptors have no known antigen. The treatment is: approximately nine-day PBMC culture with coronavirus spike peptide pools or control peptides (ViraFEST assay). Sequenced: CD4+ T cells from blood, cultured in vitro. The receptors here all came from a human donor who had recovered from COVID-19.

The chain couples TRBV25-1 to TRBJ1-5, with TRBD1 matching over 7 bases. Trimming at V came to 7 bases and at J to 7 bases, leaving 19 bases not matched to a gene. Germline CDR1 reads MGHDK; CDR2 reads SYGVNS. This CDR3 comprises 17 residues. CDR3: CASIIFVEGQSKQPQHF. The CDR3 DNA sequence: TGTGCCAGCATTATCTTCGTTGAGGGACAGAGTAAGCAGCCCCAGCATTTT.

This clonotype has a handful of counts. The chain employs TRBV29-1 and TRBJ1-1, with a weak D call TRBD1 (6 bases). The CDR3 covers 13 residues. Trimming took off 8 bases at V and 1 base at J, with 14 bases between the two ends. CDR1 and CDR2 from the germline V gene are SQVTM and ANQGSEA. This chain's CDR3 is CSTIAGANTEAFF. CDR3 nucleotides: TGCAGCACGATTGCAGGGGCGAACACTGAAGCTTTCTTT.

The chain is built from TRBV6-1 and TRBJ1-1, with D uncertain. V was trimmed by 8 bases and J by 1 base, leaving 11 bases between them. The CDR3 loop spans 13 amino acids. Per germline, CDR1 MNHNS and CDR2 SASEGT. The CDR3 DNA follows: TGTGCCAGCGAAACACAAGCGAACACTGAAGCTTTCTTT. Protein: CASETQANTEAFF.

The chain uses TRBV29-1 and TRBJ2-3; TRBD2 matches 14 bases. The ends lost 3 bases at V and 2 bases at J; junction bases unmatched: 1. Per the germline V gene, CDR1 is SQVTM and CDR2 is ANQGSEA. The CDR3 loop spans 15 amino acids. CDR3 nucleotide sequence: TGCAGCGTTGAGGGACTAGCGGGGGACACAGATACGCAGTATTTT. Translation: CSVEGLAGDTDTQYF.